These 21 T cell receptor beta chains share one sample of origin, sequenced in a study of STAT3 mutations in large granular lymphocyte leukemia. Their target antigens are unknown. The assay was immunoSEQ multiplex PCR, and TCRdb's table has in-frame clones only and misses some. The table includes approximately 45,000 clones, roughly 81% detected once. Study results and limitations: In T-cell large granular lymphocyte leukemia, about half of patients showed multiple immunodominant subclonotypes.

Sequenced sample: PBMCs. The receptor source for this set is a human donor with T large granular lymphocyte leukemia. Some clones in this sample may be carry-over from other donors' samples.

The chain is built from TRBV5-4 and TRBJ1-5, with D perhaps TRBD1 (5 bases). Germline V gene lookup returns CDR1 SGHNT and CDR2 YYREEE (reference sequence). Trimming took off 4 bases at V and 3 bases at J, with 11 bases between the two ends. This CDR3 has 14 residues. The DNA of the CDR3 is TGTGCCAGCAGCGGGGGACCGGACAATCAGCCCCAGCATTTT. Translating gives CASSGGPDNQPQHF.

This clone showed up just a few times. The chain links TRBV5-1 to TRBJ1-1, with no clear D. In germline, CDR1 is SGHRS, CDR2 YFSETQ. Trimming pared 3 bases from V and 0 bases from J, leaving 12 bases between. This CDR3 is built from 15 residues. CDR3 region: CASSSTIGMNTEAFF. The CDR3 bases are TGCGCCAGCAGCTCTACCATAGGGATGAACACTGAAGCTTTCTTT.

There are a few counts of this clone. The CDR3 sequence is CASRGTGSSYEQYV. The DNA for the CDR3 is TGTGCCAGCAGGGGTACGGGTAGCTCCTACGAGCAGTACGTC. The chain couples TRBV6-5 to TRBJ2-7; unclear D gene. Trimming shortened V by 6 bases and J by 0 bases, and 12 bases separated the two germline ends. The germline V gene has CDR1 MNHEY and CDR2 SVGAGI. The CDR3 runs 14 residues.

This rearrangement joins TRBV18 to TRBJ2-7, with a tentative D call TRBD2 (5 bases). Germline CDR1 and CDR2: KGHSH and LQKENI. The CDR3 contains 14 residues. V was pared by 0 bases and J by 3 bases, with 9 bases between. The CDR3 nucleotides are TGTGCCAGCTCACCACCTAGCGCGGTCTACGAGCAGTACTTC. Residues: CASSPPSAVYEQYF.

The chain joins TRBV4-2 to TRBJ2-3, with D possibly matching TRBD2 (5 bases). The V gene's germline CDR1 is LGHNA and CDR2 YNFKEQ. V lost 1 base and J lost 2, with 10 bases in between. The CDR3 sequence is 15 residues long. The CDR3 sequence is CASSQGGSATDTQYF. In DNA, the CDR3 is TGTGCCAGCAGCCAAGGCGGTAGCGCCACAGATACGCAGTATTTT.

The rearrangement uses TRBV5-4 and TRBJ1-1; maybe TRBD1 (6 bases). Germline loops: CDR1 SGHNT, CDR2 YYREEE (reference sequence). This CDR3 contains 13 residues. The V gene lost 4 bases and the J gene lost 3 bases, with 10 bases spanning the gap. CDR3 residues: CASSKDSYTEAFF. The DNA of the CDR3 is TGTGCCAGCAGCAAGGACAGTTACACTGAAGCTTTCTTT.

The chain carries TRBV11-3 and TRBJ1-5; 8 bases match TRBD1. This CDR3 contains 13 residues. Germline V gives CDR1 SGHNT, CDR2 YENEEA. V lost 5 bases and J lost 7; bases outside the gene matches: 4. In DNA form, the CDR3 reads TGTGCCAGCAGCCAGGGGGCGGGACAGCCCCAGCATTTT. Residues: CASSQGAGQPQHF.

This chain links TRBV5-1 with TRBJ2-2, with 8 bases matching TRBD2. Germline V gives CDR1 SGHRS, CDR2 YFSETQ. J was trimmed by 0 bases and V by 4 bases; bases with no gene match: 5. The CDR3 is made up of 16 amino acids. The CDR3 sequence: CASSATSGANTGELFF. The CDR3 region has the DNA TGCGCCAGCAGCGCCACTAGCGGCGCGAACACCGGGGAGCTGTTTTTT. The full variable domain, its missing parts supplied by reference TRBV5-1 and TRBJ2-2, is KAGVTQTPRYLIKTRGQQVTLSCSPISGHRSVSWYQQTPGQGLQFLFEYFSETQRNKGNFPGRFSGRQFSNSRSEMNVSTLELGDSALYLCASSATSGANTGELFFGEGSRLTVL.

Comments on this clone: A junction end diverges from the germline sequence, so it may reflect a read error. The chain couples TRBV28 to TRBJ1-6; the D is unclear. The length of the CDR3 is 14 residues. CDR1 MDHEN and CDR2 SYDVKM come from the germline V gene. In DNA, the CDR3 is TGTGCCGGCAGCTCGGACGGGTTTAATTCACCCCTCCACTTT. Encoded protein: CAGSSDGFNSPLHF.

This clone appeared a single time. The chain links TRBV19 to TRBJ2-7; 10 bases are shared with TRBD1. Germline CDR1 LNHDA, CDR2 SQIVND (reference sequence). The CDR3 extends over 14 amino acids. The junction had 5 bases not matched to a gene; V was cut back by 5 bases and J by 4 bases. CDR3 DNA: TGTGCCAGTAGTCCGGGGACAGGGGAATACGAGCAGTACTTC. It translates to CASSPGTGEYEQYF. Full variable domain (outside the CDR3, taken from reference TRBV19 and TRBJ2-7): DGGITQSPKYLFRKEGQNVTLSCEQNLNHDAMYWYRQDPGQGLRLIYYSQIVNDFQKGDIAEGYSVSREKKESFPLTVTSAQKNPTAFYLCASSPGTGEYEQYFGPGTRLTVT.

The V call is TRBV6-5, the J call TRBJ2-1; TRBD2 matches at 8 bases. Germline V lookup: CDR1 MNHEY, CDR2 SVGAGI. V shed 6 bases and J 6 bases; nucleotides not matched to a gene: 7. This CDR3 spans 14 amino acids. CDR3 DNA sequence: TGTGCCAGCAGCCACGGGGGGGCCGGCAATGAGCAGTTCTTC. It encodes CASSHGGAGNEQFF.

The chain has TRBV6-4 and TRBJ1-2; D remains ambiguous. CDR1 MRHNA and CDR2 SNTAGT come from the germline V gene. V dropped 2 bases and J dropped 4 bases, with 5 bases sitting between them. The CDR3 is 12 residues long. CDR3 in amino acids: CASSDSSYGYTF. DNA of the CDR3: TGTGCCAGCAGTGACAGTTCCTATGGCTACACCTTC.

V and J are TRBV30 and TRBJ2-7; D gene unclear. Germline V lookup: CDR1 GTSNPN, CDR2 SVGIG (reference sequence). V shed 0 bases and J shed 3 bases, with 9 bases lying between them. The CDR3 contains 13 residues. The CDR3 DNA follows: TGTGCCTGGAGTGTAGCACCCTACTACGAGCAGTACTTC. It codes for CAWSVAPYYEQYF.

This rearrangement joins TRBV4-3 to TRBJ2-1; 12 bases are shared with TRBD2. The length of the CDR3 is 17 residues. The germline gives CDR1 LGHNA, CDR2 YSLEER. The trim removed 0 bases at V and 6 bases at J, leaving 6 bases unmatched. The CDR3 reads CASSQESSGGAVNEQFF. For the CDR3, the DNA is TGCGCCAGCAGCCAAGAGTCTAGCGGGGGGGCTGTCAATGAGCAGTTCTTC.

The chain uses TRBV5-1 and TRBJ2-1; D could derive from TRBD1 or TRBD2 (5 bases each). This CDR3 is built from 16 residues. Trimming took 0 bases from V and 0 from J, leaving 10 bases between them. Germline V gene data show CDR1 as SGHRS and CDR2 as YFSETQ. This chain's CDR3 is CASSLGGASSYNEQFF. In DNA form, the CDR3 reads TGCGCCAGCAGCTTGGGAGGGGCCAGCTCCTACAATGAGCAGTTCTTC.

V is TRBV27 and J is TRBJ2-7; the D gene could be TRBD1 or TRBD2 (5 bases each). CDR1 and CDR2 from the germline V gene are MNHEY and SMNVEV (reference sequence). V shed 4 bases and J shed 3 bases, with 16 bases lying between them. The CDR3 has 15 residues. The CDR3: CASSSTGASDYEQYV. CDR3 nucleotide sequence: TGTGCCAGCAGTTCCACCGGGGCCTCAGACTACGAGCAGTACGTC.

This clone was seen only a few times. The DNA for the CDR3 is TGTGCCAGCAGTTTAACTCCTGGAGGGGGCTCCTACGAGCAGTACTTC. This sequence encodes CASSLTPGGGSYEQYF. V usage is TRBV7-6 and J usage is TRBJ2-7; TRBD1 or TRBD2 may be the D gene (6 bases each). Germline V gene lookup returns CDR1 SGHVS and CDR2 FNYEAQ. V lost 6 bases and J 0 bases, leaving 18 bases between the germline ends. The CDR3 totals 16 residues.

The chain carries TRBV19 and TRBJ2-1; the match to TRBD2 covers 7 bases. CDR1 and CDR2 from the germline V gene are LNHDA and SQIVND (reference sequence). V was pared by 1 base and J by 4 bases, with 4 bases of the junction left unmatched. The CDR3 has 15 residues. Here the CDR3 reads CASSIASGLYNEQFF. In nucleotides, the CDR3 is TGTGCCAGTAGTATAGCTAGCGGCCTGTACAATGAGCAGTTCTTC.

CDR3 in DNA: TGTGCCTGGAGTCCGGGCAGGGTGGCGTCTCAGCCCCAGCATTTT. Translated: CAWSPGRVASQPQHF. This sequence joins TRBV30 and TRBJ1-5; weak D call: TRBD1 (5 bases). This CDR3 contains 15 residues. The germline V gene encodes CDR1 GTSNPN and CDR2 SVGIG (reference sequence). The germline V and J ends were trimmed by 2 bases and 6 bases, with 17 bases remaining between them.

The chain is built from TRBV13 and TRBJ2-2; perhaps TRBD2 as D (5 bases). This CDR3 comprises 15 residues. Germline lookup yields CDR1 PRHDT and CDR2 FYEKMQ (reference sequence). Trimming pared 6 bases from V and 1 base from J, leaving 12 bases between. CDR3 in amino acids: CASRGGLMNTGELFF. DNA for the CDR3: TGTGCCAGCAGGGGTGGACTGATGAACACCGGGGAGCTGTTTTTT.

In this sample, this clone turned up once. The rearrangement joins TRBV7-9 to TRBJ1-6, with 8 nucleotides matching TRBD1. Unmatched junction bases numbered 6, after V lost 4 bases and J lost 10 bases. CDR1 SEHNR and CDR2 FQNEAQ come from the germline V gene (reference sequence). The CDR3 contains 14 residues. The chain's CDR3 is CASSSDRGGSPLHF. The CDR3 DNA is TGTGCCAGCAGCTCAGACAGGGGTGGCTCACCCCTCCACTTT.